The 25 T cell receptor beta chains presented below share a single source sample, sequenced in a study of CXCR3-negative and CXCR3-positive naive CD8 T cells. Preparation of TRB cDNA libraries relied on 5' RACE carrying UMI labels. After re-calling the 5' RACE reads, TCRdb lists one entry per CDR3 protein, DNA absent. The sample data list about 92,000 distinct CDR3 sequences. Sequenced: naive CXCR3- CD8+ T cells from blood. Subset specified: CD45RO-CCR7+CD27+CD95- naive CD8+ T cells lacking CXCR3 (TNR3-). The receptors stem from a human donor in good health. Some clones in this sample may be carry-over from other donors' samples.

This sequence joins TRBV6-2 or TRBV6-3 and TRBJ2-1; the TCRdb D gene call, TRBD1, has no DNA to confirm it. The CDR3 is made up of 12 amino acids. CDR1 and CDR2 from the germline V gene are MNHEY and SVGEGT. The CDR3 sequence is CASSATVHEQFF.

This chain links TRBV27 with TRBJ1-1; with no DNA, the TCRdb D assignment of TRBD1 cannot be verified. The CDR3 runs to 15 residues. The germline CDR1 and CDR2 sequences are MNHEY and SMNVEV (reference sequence). CDR3 sequence reads: CASSLEVGGITEAFF.

The CDR3 here is CASSETLVRTGELFF. The J gene is TRBJ2-2, the V gene TRBV28. The CDR3 extends over 15 amino acids. Germline CDR1 reads MDHEN; CDR2 reads SYDVKM.

CDR3: CASSQPSVREQFF. This chain connects TRBV7-9 to TRBJ2-1; as DNA is missing, the TRBD2 call by TCRdb cannot be tested. Germline-derived CDR1 and CDR2 are SEHNR and FQNEAQ (reference sequence). This CDR3 is 13 amino acids long.

The chain combines TRBV19 with TRBJ2-7. Germline V gene data show CDR1 as LNHDA and CDR2 as SQIVND (reference sequence). The CDR3 has 11 amino acids. The CDR3 here is CASSIGYEQYF.

The genes are TRBV29-1 and TRBJ2-2; TCRdb's D call, TRBD1, is unchecked because there is no DNA. The CDR3 consists of 15 residues. CDR1 is SQVTM and CDR2 is ANQGSEA in the germline V gene. CDR3 protein: CSVDETGGDNGELFF.

This rearrangement joins TRBV7-9 to TRBJ2-5; the D call from TCRdb, TRBD1, cannot be confirmed without DNA. The CDR3 contains 13 residues. The germline gives CDR1 SEHNR, CDR2 FQNEAQ (reference sequence). The CDR3 spells CASSSGQAETQYF.

Here the CDR3 reads CASSLAGQDEQFF. This chain connects TRBV7-9 to TRBJ2-1. The CDR3 contains 13 residues. Germline V gene data show CDR1 as SEHNR and CDR2 as FQNEAQ (reference sequence).

The chain has TRBV7-6 and TRBJ2-3; absent DNA, TCRdb's TRBD1 call cannot be checked. The CDR3 totals 14 residues. CDR1 is SGHVS, CDR2 FNYEAQ, per germline. The CDR3 here is CASSWEPRGDTQYF.

This rearrangement joins TRBV5-6 to TRBJ1-5; the TCRdb call, TRBD1, lacks DNA for checking. The CDR3 consists of 15 residues. Germline V gene sequence: CDR1 SGHDT, CDR2 YYEEEE. The CDR3 spells CASSLGPGSGEPQHF.

The chain combines TRBV7-3 with TRBJ1-3. Germline CDR1 and CDR2: SGHTA and FQGTGA. This CDR3 region has 16 residues. The CDR3 sequence: CASSLRGPPPGNTIYF.

The rearrangement links TRBV2 to TRBJ2-3; TCRdb picks TRBD2, but there is no DNA to check that call. The CDR3 extends over 17 amino acids. Germline-derived CDR1 and CDR2 are SNHLY and FYNNEI. The CDR3 here is CASSEWTSGGVGDTQYF.

The chain carries TRBV29-1 and TRBJ2-5; TCRdb indicates TRBD1, and absent DNA this call remains unverified. CDR3 length: 14 residues. Germline loops: CDR1 SQVTM, CDR2 ANQGSEA. This CDR3 reads CSVEGGGTQETQYF.

This sequence joins TRBV10-3 and TRBJ2-5; the TRBD2 assignment by TCRdb is unverifiable without DNA. Germline lookup yields CDR1 ENHRY and CDR2 SYGVKD. CDR3 length: 16 amino acids. Here the CDR3 reads CAISESRPGGQETQYF.

The rearrangement joins TRBV7-3 to TRBJ2-1; TCRdb designates TRBD1, a call that cannot be tested without DNA. The CDR3 is 16 amino acids. CDR1 is SGHTA and CDR2 is FQGTGA in the germline V gene. CDR3 residues: CASSLTSGGHYNEQFF.

This rearrangement joins TRBV7-7 to TRBJ2-1; the TRBD2 assignment by TCRdb is unverifiable without DNA. The CDR3 loop spans 13 amino acids. Per germline, CDR1 SSHAT and CDR2 FNYEAQ (reference sequence). This CDR3 reads CASSLGAGDEQFF.

The gene calls are TRBV4-1 and TRBJ2-7; TCRdb gives TRBD1 as the D gene, but with no DNA this cannot be confirmed. The CDR3 spans 16 residues. Germline CDR1 reads MGHRA; CDR2 reads YSYEKL. The CDR3 sequence is CASSQVPGQTTYEQYF.

CDR3 in amino acids: CASSLVGTSGEEQFF. V gene TRBV11-2 combines with J gene TRBJ2-1; without DNA, the TCRdb call of TRBD2 cannot be checked. CDR3 length: 15 amino acids. Germline CDR1 reads SGHAT; CDR2 reads FQNNGV.

The chain links TRBV27 to TRBJ2-5. The germline CDR1 and CDR2 sequences are MNHEY and SMNVEV (reference sequence). The CDR3 spans 13 residues. CDR3 region: CASSLLGMETQYF.

The V and J genes are TRBV5-1 and TRBJ2-7; TCRdb's D call of TRBD1 is untestable without DNA. The CDR3 has 14 residues. CDR1 SGHRS and CDR2 YFSETQ come from the germline V gene. The CDR3 is CASSTGQGSYEQHF.

The chain has TRBV29-1 and TRBJ1-1; TCRdb picks TRBD1, but there is no DNA to check that call. There are 12 residues in the CDR3. Germline loops: CDR1 SQVTM, CDR2 ANQGSEA. The CDR3 loop reads CSVEGVGPEAFF.

The rearrangement links TRBV29-1 to TRBJ1-1. The CDR3 has 11 amino acids. The germline V gene encodes CDR1 SQVTM and CDR2 ANQGSEA. The CDR3 loop is CSVITNTEAFF.

The chain employs TRBV27 and TRBJ2-7; TCRdb's assignment of TRBD1 cannot be checked, as there is no DNA. CDR3 size: 12 residues. Germline loops: CDR1 MNHEY, CDR2 SMNVEV (reference sequence). CDR3 region: CASSATGYEQYF.

This sequence joins TRBV9 and TRBJ1-1. CDR1 is SGDLS and CDR2 is YYNGEE in the germline V gene. This CDR3 has 14 amino acids. Here the CDR3 reads CASSVGGKNTEAFF.

The chain combines TRBV29-1 with TRBJ2-5; TCRdb calls TRBD2, which cannot be checked without DNA. The CDR3 covers 15 residues. Germline loops: CDR1 SQVTM, CDR2 ANQGSEA. CDR3 protein: CSVEGLAGEVETQYF.